The rows below give T cell receptor beta chains drawn from one sample of a study of blood T cell repertoires in COVID-19. Repertoires were generated with immunoSEQ multiplex PCR, while TCRdb's copy carries only in-frame clones and drops some. Among around 310,000 clones listed, roughly 89% were seen once. Sequences were obtained from peripheral blood. All receptors derive from a woman in her 40s with COVID-19, enrolled during active disease. Each CDR3 is given without its conserved first and last residue. Some rows have no size entry. The others give once, few or many, or a class for an expanded clone.

clone_size j_call cdr3_length v_call cdr3_aa
. TRBJ1-5 12 TRBV28 ASSLRGVHQPQH
. TRBJ1-2 12 TRBV4-1 ASSRDRANYGYT
. TRBJ2-5 12 TRBV18 ASSTLLGSETQY
. TRBJ2-6 14 TRBV28 ASSAPQGTGANVLT
. TRBJ2-1 14 TRBV3-1/TRBV3-2 ASSVRLAGGRDEQF
. TRBJ2-7 12 TRBV28 ASILGGQPSRQY
. TRBJ2-7 12 TRBV27 ASSDWTRSYEQY
. TRBJ2-1 13 TRBV9 ASSVAGGSYNEQF
once TRBJ1-5 13 TRBV28 ASRQIIRSNQPQH
once TRBJ2-7 13 TRBV6-5 ASSRRGTALSEQY
. TRBJ1-3 13 TRBV7-2 ASSTDTSSGNTIY
. TRBJ2-1 14 TRBV7-9 ASIRRAGDSYNEQF
. TRBJ1-5 13 TRBV5-5 ASSSYGGMDQPQH
. TRBJ1-1 11 TRBV30 AWSVEGNTEAF
. TRBJ2-7 13 TRBV5-1 ASSWAGTGADEQY
. TRBJ1-2 11 TRBV11-2 ASSPAGAYGYT
. TRBJ1-4 14 TRBV6-2/TRBV6-3 ASSYFRPATNEKLF
. TRBJ2-7 15 TRBV19 ASSRYSGTAVTYEQY
. TRBJ2-5 13 TRBV24-1 ATSDPGTGGETQY
. TRBJ1-6 15 TRBV6-6 ASSPQVPRSYNSPLH
. TRBJ1-1 12 TRBV7-9 ASSPDRVRTEAF
once TRBJ2-3 16 TRBV27 ASSLLFSGATSTDTQY
. TRBJ2-1 14 TRBV27 ASSLLGGISYNEQF
. TRBJ1-1 12 TRBV30 AWSVTGGVTEAF
. TRBJ2-7 13 TRBV7-2 ASSLVTGSAYEQY
. TRBJ1-2 9 TRBV6-2/TRBV6-3 ASSVVTGYT
. TRBJ1-4 11 TRBV27 ASSPRGNEKLF
. TRBJ2-1 13 TRBV19 ASMGFQGGYNEQF
. TRBJ1-2 12 TRBV6-1 ASSEGPRGYGYT
. TRBJ1-1 13 TRBV7-9 ASSSQGTLNTEAF
. TRBJ2-7 13 TRBV5-1 ASSPLLNPAYEQY
. TRBJ2-1 12 TRBV9 ASSVVERGSKQF
. TRBJ2-1 12 TRBV7-3 ASSVGTGSNEQF
. TRBJ1-3 12 TRBV6-5 ASSSGGTGNTIY
few TRBJ2-3 15 TRBV3-1/TRBV3-2 ASSQLGGASPTDTQY
few TRBJ2-2 16 TRBV5-1 ASSYHGLAGGPSGELF
. TRBJ2-7 13 TRBV9 ASSVEAGPGYEQY
. TRBJ1-6 13 TRBV28 ASSPLRSGNSPLH
. TRBJ2-1 12 TRBV19 ASNPLGGHNEQF
. TRBJ1-1 13 TRBV5-1 ASSLTGTPNTEAF
. TRBJ2-7 14 TRBV7-2 ASSLVSGQIPYEQY